This note documents a single TCR beta chain sequence. CDR1 SGHVS and CDR2 FQNEAQ come from the germline V gene. The CDR3 is made up of 17 amino acids. After removal of 0 bases from V and 5 bases from J, the junction contained 9 bases not matched to a gene. These data come from a study of cytomegalovirus exposure and HLA in healthy donors. The primer mix had 60 Vbeta and 13 Jbeta primers. This table comes from immunoSEQ multiplex PCR, and its TCRdb copy is limited to in-frame clones, with some not included. This sample has some 130,000 clones; approximately 74% occur once, and the top ten carry approximately 7.2%.

The chain uses TRBV7-8 and TRBJ2-3; 9 nucleotides agree with TRBD2. The sequencing input was PBMCs. This receptor was obtained from a male donor in good health and CMV-seronegative. The CDR3 DNA follows: TGTGCCAGCAGCTTAGCGCGAGGCGGGAGGGCCGGAGATACGCAGTATTTT. It yields the protein CASSLARGGRAGDTQYF.